These 17 T cell receptor beta chains were all obtained from the same sample, sequenced in a study of T cells after yellow fever vaccination. TCRdb fed the 5' RACE reads into MiXCR, producing one record per CDR3 protein. This table holds about 510,000 distinct CDR3 sequences, 21% found once. This specimen was PBMCs, taken less than 25 days after the first yellow fever vaccination. These TCRs come from a man younger than 35 who received the YFV17D yellow fever vaccine.

This clonotype was counted a few times. In DNA form, the CDR3 reads TGCGCCAGCAGCCAAGCTGATGGGGGGGAGTCAGATACGCAGTATTTT. It codes for CASSQADGGESDTQYF. The chain has TRBV4-3 and TRBJ2-3; 7 positions agree with TRBD2. Trimming removed 1 base from V and 4 bases from J; junction bases left unmatched: 8. Germline V gene sequence: CDR1 LGHNA, CDR2 YSLEER. This CDR3 is built from 16 residues.

The genes are TRBV10-3 and TRBJ1-5; TRBD1 might be the D (6 bases). V lost 0 bases to trimming and J lost 0 bases, with 9 bases between them. This CDR3 is built from 16 residues. From germline, CDR1 is ENHRY and CDR2 SYGVKD. CDR3 protein: CAISESRGNSNQPQHF. DNA of the CDR3: TGTGCCATCAGTGAGTCGAGGGGGAATAGCAATCAGCCCCAGCATTTT.

This clonotype was detected only a few times. V usage is TRBV4-2 and J usage is TRBJ1-5; D possibly corresponds to TRBD1 (5 bases). This CDR3 contains 13 residues. In germline, CDR1 is LGHNA, CDR2 YNFKEQ. Trimming left V 3 bases short and J 5 bases short, with 8 bases between. For the CDR3, the DNA is TGTGCCAGCAGCCAGGCCAGGGATCAGCCCCAGCATTTT. Amino acid sequence: CASSQARDQPQHF.

This clonotype was recorded at least ten times. The V and J genes are TRBV11-2 and TRBJ2-3, with D possibly matching TRBD2 (5 bases). V was pared by 1 base and J by 6 bases, with 5 bases between. The CDR3 has 12 amino acids. In germline, CDR1 is SGHAT, CDR2 FQNNGV. The CDR3 here is CASSLGRDTQYF. In DNA, the CDR3 is TGTGCCAGCAGCTTAGGGAGGGATACGCAGTATTTT.

The table lists this clonotype with a few counts. V and J are TRBV10-1 and TRBJ2-7; D possibly corresponds to TRBD2 (5 bases). The CDR3 consists of 15 residues. Germline CDR1 WNHNN, CDR2 SYGVQD (reference sequence). Deletions cut 6 bases from V and 3 bases from J, with 18 bases between. The CDR3 protein is CASSDPGSGGYEQYF. CDR3 DNA: TGCGCCAGCAGCGATCCAGGTTCAGGAGGCTACGAGCAGTACTTC.

The rearrangement links TRBV20-1 to TRBJ2-7, with 9 nucleotides matching TRBD1. This CDR3 contains 14 residues. Germline loops: CDR1 DFQATT, CDR2 SNEGSKA (reference sequence). Unmatched junction bases numbered 7, after V lost 6 bases and J lost 1 base. CDR3 sequence (DNA): TGCAGTGCCTTACAGGGGGCGCGTTCCTACGAGCAGTACGTC. Its protein product is CSALQGARSYEQYV.

The CDR3: CAISDAQSNYGYTF. The DNA of the CDR3 is TGTGCCATCAGTGATGCCCAGAGTAACTATGGCTACACCTTC. This rearrangement joins TRBV10-3 to TRBJ1-2; D unclear. CDR3 length: 14 amino acids. Trimming removed 3 bases at V and 1 base at J, with 9 bases between. Germline values: CDR1 ENHRY, CDR2 SYGVKD.

This clonotype was recorded a few times. This chain connects TRBV24-1 to TRBJ2-2, with a possible D match to TRBD1 (6 bases). The V gene lost 3 bases and the J gene lost 5 bases, with 9 bases spanning the gap. Germline V gives CDR1 KGHDR, CDR2 SFDVKD. This CDR3 region has 14 residues. The CDR3 nucleotides read TGTGCCACCAGTGATCGACAGGCTACCGGGGAGCTGTTTTTT. Amino acid sequence: CATSDRQATGELFF.

This clonotype was picked up many times. CDR3 in amino acids: CASSQVVADQPQHF. The CDR3 nucleotides read TGCGCCAGCAGCCAAGTCGTGGCGGATCAGCCCCAGCATTTT. V and J are TRBV4-3 and TRBJ1-5; no reliable D call. The V and J ends lost 1 base and 5 bases respectively, with 9 bases between them. This CDR3 has 14 amino acids. CDR1 LGHNA and CDR2 YSLEER come from the germline V gene.

This clonotype has more than one count but fewer than ten. The rearrangement uses TRBV29-1 and TRBJ2-5; D gene unclear. CDR3 length equals 12 residues. The V gene's germline CDR1 is SQVTM and CDR2 ANQGSEA. The V end lost 2 bases, the J end lost 0 bases, and 4 bases lay between the germline ends. The CDR3 DNA follows: TGCAGCGTTGAAAGGAACCAAGAGACCCAGTACTTC. Translation: CSVERNQETQYF.

This clonotype appeared a few times. The chain couples TRBV25-1 to TRBJ2-3; TRBD1 is a possible D gene (5 bases). Trimming took off 5 bases at V and 0 bases at J, with 15 bases between the two ends. Germline CDR1 and CDR2: MGHDK and SYGVNS. The CDR3 has 16 residues. The CDR3 region is CASSLRTTTSTDTQYF. The CDR3 DNA follows: TGTGCCAGCAGTCTAAGGACAACGACTAGCACAGATACGCAGTATTTT. Full variable domain (remainder filled in from reference TRBV25-1 and TRBJ2-3): EADIYQTPRYLVIGTGKKITLECSQTMGHDKMYWYQQDPGMELHLIHYSYGVNSTEKGDLSSESTVSRIRTEHFPLTLESARPSHTSQYLCASSLRTTTSTDTQYFGPGTRLTVL.

The CDR3 sequence: CASRDPGTGNTEAFF. As DNA, the CDR3 is TGTGCCAGTAGAGACCCCGGGACAGGCAACACTGAAGCTTTCTTT. J is TRBJ1-1 and V is TRBV27; 8 positions agree with TRBD1. This CDR3 is built from 15 residues. Germline V gene lookup returns CDR1 MNHEY and CDR2 SMNVEV (reference sequence). Trimming at V came to 9 bases and at J to 2 bases, leaving 11 bases not matched to a gene.

The V gene is TRBV29-1, the J gene TRBJ2-4; 10 nucleotides match TRBD1. The CDR3 extends over 15 amino acids. Germline loops: CDR1 SQVTM, CDR2 ANQGSEA. V was clipped by 1 base and J by 8 bases; unmatched bases: 8. The CDR3 DNA reads TGCAGCGTTGAAGGGGACAGGGGATTCGGGGACATTCAGTACTTC. It translates to CSVEGDRGFGDIQYF.

This chain connects TRBV5-4 to TRBJ2-3; 9 positions agree with TRBD1. This CDR3 contains 15 residues. The germline V gene has CDR1 SGHNT and CDR2 YYREEE (reference sequence). Unmatched junction bases numbered 6, after V lost 3 bases and J lost 4 bases. The CDR3 region is CASSSPGQGSDTQYF. The CDR3 nucleotides read TGTGCCAGCAGCTCGCCGGGACAGGGATCAGATACGCAGTATTTT.

Only a few counts were recorded for this clonotype. The rearrangement uses TRBV7-3 and TRBJ2-3; D might be TRBD1 (6 bases). Deletions cut 1 base from V and 2 bases from J, with 16 bases between. Germline V lookup: CDR1 SGHTA, CDR2 FQGTGA. CDR3 length: 17 residues. CDR3 protein: CASSLKQQDRITDTQYF. The CDR3 nucleotides are TGTGCCAGCAGCTTAAAACAGCAGGACAGAATCACAGATACGCAGTATTTT.

This clonotype was counted between two and nine times. V usage is TRBV7-2 and J usage is TRBJ2-7; D unresolved. This CDR3 contains 17 residues. CDR1 is SGHTA, CDR2 FQGNSA, per germline. Trimming removed 4 bases from V and 2 bases from J, with 21 bases in between. The CDR3 reads CASSYRSQDTPPYEQYF. The CDR3 DNA reads as TGTGCCAGCAGCTACAGATCCCAAGACACTCCACCCTACGAGCAGTACTTC.

The sample holds a few counts of this clonotype. This chain connects TRBV11-1 to TRBJ1-4; D might be TRBD1 (5 bases). From germline, CDR1 is SGHAT and CDR2 FQDESV (reference sequence). This CDR3 has 19 amino acids. The V end lost 3 bases, the J end lost 4 bases, and 24 bases lay between the germline ends. The CDR3 DNA follows: TGTGCCAGCAGCTTTGAACGACAGCCTTCGATTCGGGGTAATGAAAAACTGTTTTTT. Translating gives CASSFERQPSIRGNEKLFF.